One TCR beta chain is described in this entry. Its antigen is not known. TCRdb keeps only in-frame clones here, not all; method: immunoSEQ multiplex PCR. The table has about 120,000 clones, about 90% seen once. This CDR3 is built from 14 residues. Germline values: CDR1 SGHTA, CDR2 FQGNSA. V gave up 5 bases and J gave up 6 bases, with 11 bases separating them. The record originates from a study of T cell responses to AZD1222 COVID-19 vaccine. Findings and limits, study-wide: Spike-specific TCR repertoires showed rising breadth and depth after two AZD1222 doses. Reports indicate that nearly half of spike-specific TCRs are directed at unmutated variant regions. There were mostly white British donors and more females than males, and clonal diversity was possibly underestimated. At 160-218 and 743-854, vaccine-associated CD4 TCRs were dominant, and they spanned spike.

The sequence was collected from an adult in good health. The sequencing used peripheral blood, collected on day 0 of AZD1222 vaccination. V gene TRBV7-2 combines with J gene TRBJ1-6; D not resolved. DNA of the CDR3: TGTGCCAGCAGCAGACGAGGATTTAATTCACCCCTCCACTTT. Residues: CASSRRGFNSPLHF.